This TCR beta chain was captured by sequencing in a study of regulatory T cells in long-lasting Graves disease. Study-wide results and limits: Persistent Graves' patients showed less TCR diversity than newly diagnosed patients showed. TRBV28, TRBJ1-2 and TRBJ2-5 were favored in persistent disease.

CDR3-region Arm-PCR and iRepertoire HTBI primers produced the TCR beta libraries. Using its own MiXCR run on the multiplex PCR reads, TCRdb lists one record per CDR3 protein. The sample lists 500,000 to 700,000 distinct CDR3 sequences; approximately 29% were seen once. As concerns this clonotype: The antigen remains undetermined. The likely explanation is a read error, given a far larger clone one base away.

This CDR3 comprises 17 residues. The V gene end was trimmed by 7 bases and the J gene end by 4 bases; junction bases not matched to a gene: 10. Germline lookup yields CDR1 SGHVS and CDR2 FQNEAQ. Time point specified: persistent/refractory GD, antithyroid drugs over 5 years with positive TRAb. PBMCs were the source of the RNA used for TCR sequencing. Graves' disease was diagnosed by American Thyroid Association guidelines. Sequencing was performed on peripheral blood mononuclear cells (PBMCs), taken when the disease was refractory, from a patient treated with antithyroid drugs. This receptor was taken from a female donor with Graves disease. The chain uses TRBV7-8 and TRBJ2-5, with 15 bases matching TRBD2. CDR3 in DNA: TGTGCCAGCACCCCCCTCCCGGGACTAGCGGGAGGAGAGACCCAGTACTTC. Protein: CASTPLPGLAGGETQYF.